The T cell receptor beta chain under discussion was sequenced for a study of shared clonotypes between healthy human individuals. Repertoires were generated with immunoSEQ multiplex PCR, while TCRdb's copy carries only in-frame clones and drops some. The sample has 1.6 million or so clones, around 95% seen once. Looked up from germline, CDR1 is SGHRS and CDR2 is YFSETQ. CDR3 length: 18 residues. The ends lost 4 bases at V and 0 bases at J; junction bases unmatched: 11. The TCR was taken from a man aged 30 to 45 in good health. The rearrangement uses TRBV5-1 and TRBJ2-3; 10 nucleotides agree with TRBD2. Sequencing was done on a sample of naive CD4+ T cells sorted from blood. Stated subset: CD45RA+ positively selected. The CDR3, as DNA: TGCGCCAGCAGCACCCTGACTAGCGGGTTGGGTAGCACAGATACGCAGTATTTT. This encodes CASSTLTSGLGSTDTQYF.